This entry lists 5 T cell receptor beta chains sequenced from one sample in a study of CD8+CD57+ T cells in acquired aplastic anemia. Patients included in sequencing had previously demonstrated CD8+CD57+ cell expansion by flow cytometry. Profiling that covered TCR beta VDJ and CDR3 relied on genomic DNA as its template. TCRdb re-called the reads with MiXCR, one entry per CDR3 protein. This table holds 160,000 or so distinct CDR3 sequences, 71% found once. Sequenced material: sorted CD4+, CD8+, or CD8+CD57+ T cells (not recorded which) from PBMCs. The origin of the receptors is a human donor with aplastic anemia.

As concerns this clonotype: The junction does not match germline at one end; this may be a read error. The chain links TRBV4-3 to TRBJ2-6, with D possibly being TRBD2 (6 bases). The germline gives CDR1 LGHNA, CDR2 YSLEER. The CDR3 runs 17 residues. CDR3 protein: CASIQNGGVSGANVLTF. In nucleotides, the CDR3 is TGCGCCAGCATCCAAAACGGAGGGGTCTCTGGGGCCAACGTCCTGACTTTC.

This clonotype has ten or more counts. The chain is built from TRBV7-2 and TRBJ2-7, with D unresolved. Per the germline V gene, CDR1 is SGHTA and CDR2 is FQGNSA. The germline V and J ends were trimmed by 3 bases and 3 bases, with 3 bases remaining between them. The CDR3 length is 11 residues. The CDR3 protein is CASSFSYEQYF. For the CDR3, the DNA is TGTGCCAGCAGCTTCAGCTACGAGCAGTACTTC.

This sequence joins TRBV7-2 and TRBJ1-6, with no clear D. The CDR3 is 16 amino acids. V shed 0 bases and J shed 3 bases, with 9 bases lying between them. Germline-derived CDR1 and CDR2 are SGHTA and FQGNSA. The CDR3 DNA is TGTGCCAGCAGCTTAGCCAGTGGAAGCTATAATTCACCCCTCCACTTT. Protein product: CASSLASGSYNSPLHF.

The V and J genes are TRBV7-6 and TRBJ2-2, with 11 bases fitting TRBD1. Germline CDR1 reads SGHVS; CDR2 reads FNYEAQ. Trimming took 4 bases from V and 6 from J; bases not matched to a gene: 7. The CDR3 extends over 16 amino acids. For the CDR3, the DNA is TGTGCCAGCAGCTCAGGACAGGGGGCTAGGGCCGGGGAGCTGTTTTTT. This sequence encodes CASSSGQGARAGELFF.

The table lists this clonotype with many counts. The rearrangement uses TRBV19 and TRBJ2-4; tentatively, D is TRBD1 (5 bases). Trimming removed 7 bases at V and 0 bases at J, with 16 bases between. Germline CDR1 LNHDA, CDR2 SQIVND (reference sequence). This CDR3 spans 16 amino acids. Here the CDR3 DNA reads TGTGCCAGTACCGTCGGACACCTCCTAGCCAAAAACATTCAGTACTTC. Translated: CASTVGHLLAKNIQYF.